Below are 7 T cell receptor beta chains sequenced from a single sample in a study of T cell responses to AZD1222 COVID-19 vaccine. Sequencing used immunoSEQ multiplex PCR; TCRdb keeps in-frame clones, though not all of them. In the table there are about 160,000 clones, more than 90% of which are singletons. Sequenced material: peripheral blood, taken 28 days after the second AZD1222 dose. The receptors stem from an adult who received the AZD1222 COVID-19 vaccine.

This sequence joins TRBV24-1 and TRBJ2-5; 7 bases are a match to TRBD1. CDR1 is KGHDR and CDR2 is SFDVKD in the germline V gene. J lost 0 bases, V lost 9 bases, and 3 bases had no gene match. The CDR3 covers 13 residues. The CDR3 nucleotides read TGTGCCACCGCAACAGGGGACCAAGAGACCCAGTACTTC. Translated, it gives CATATGDQETQYF.

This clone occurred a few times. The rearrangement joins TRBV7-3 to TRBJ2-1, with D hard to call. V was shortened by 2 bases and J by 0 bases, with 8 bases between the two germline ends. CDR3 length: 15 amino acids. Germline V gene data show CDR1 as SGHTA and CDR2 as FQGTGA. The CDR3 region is CASSLSASSYNEQFF. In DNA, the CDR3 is TGTGCCAGCAGCTTATCCGCGAGCTCCTACAATGAGCAGTTCTTC.

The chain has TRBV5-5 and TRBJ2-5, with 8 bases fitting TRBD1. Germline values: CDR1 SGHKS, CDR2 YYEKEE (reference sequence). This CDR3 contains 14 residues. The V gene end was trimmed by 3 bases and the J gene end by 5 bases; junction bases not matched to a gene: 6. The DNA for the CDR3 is TGTGCCAGCAGCTGGGCAGGGGGCTGGGAGACCCAGTACTTC. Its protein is CASSWAGGWETQYF.

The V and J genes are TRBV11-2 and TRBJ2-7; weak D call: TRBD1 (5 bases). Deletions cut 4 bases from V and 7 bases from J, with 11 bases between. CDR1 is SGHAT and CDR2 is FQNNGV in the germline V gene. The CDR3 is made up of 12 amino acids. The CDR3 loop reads CASSSRDIEQYF. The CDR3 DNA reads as TGTGCCAGCAGCTCCAGGGATATAGAGCAGTACTTC.

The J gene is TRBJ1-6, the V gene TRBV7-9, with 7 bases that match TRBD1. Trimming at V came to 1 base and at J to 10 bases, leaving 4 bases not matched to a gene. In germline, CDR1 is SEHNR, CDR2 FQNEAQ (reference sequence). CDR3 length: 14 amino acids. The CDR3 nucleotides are TGTGCCAGCAGCTTAGAACAGGGGAGATCACCCCTCCACTTT. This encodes CASSLEQGRSPLHF.

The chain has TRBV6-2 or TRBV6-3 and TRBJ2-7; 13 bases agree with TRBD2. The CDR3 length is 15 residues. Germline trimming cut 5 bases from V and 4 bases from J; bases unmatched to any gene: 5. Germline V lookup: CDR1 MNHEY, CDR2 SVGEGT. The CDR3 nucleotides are TGTGCCAGCAGTCCCGCGACTAGCGGGAGGTACGAGCAGTACTTC. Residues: CASSPATSGRYEQYF.

The DNA of the CDR3 is TGTGCCTGGAGTGGAGGCAGGGGGCCCTACGAGCAGTACTTC. It encodes CAWSGGRGPYEQYF. This chain joins TRBV30 and TRBJ2-7; 8 bases match TRBD1. Germline V gene sequence: CDR1 GTSNPN, CDR2 SVGIG (reference sequence). This CDR3 has 14 residues. The junction had 4 bases not matched to a gene; V was cut back by 1 base and J by 2 bases.